These T cell receptor beta chains were read from a single sample in a study of shared clonotypes between healthy human individuals. Method: immunoSEQ multiplex PCR; TCRdb's copy keeps in-frame clones and lacks some. The data hold 500,000 to 700,000 clones, with approximately 95% observed a single time. Sequenced: naive CD8+ T cells sorted from blood. All receptors come from a woman between 25 and 40 years old in good health. Both conserved end residues are trimmed from each CDR3. D genes are given only for firm matches.

CDR3: ASSEYRTGVYNEQF
D: TRBD1
V: TRBV10-1
J: TRBJ2-1

CDR3: ASSAVTGGAYTEAF
D: TRBD1
V: TRBV5-6
J: TRBJ1-1

CDR3: ASSENSVLYGELF
D: NA
V: TRBV2
J: TRBJ2-2

CDR3: ASSIDQTGGFTEAF
D: TRBD1
V: TRBV19
J: TRBJ1-1

CDR3: ASAAVGVNSPLH
D: NA
V: TRBV27
J: TRBJ1-6

CDR3: ASSYREDSYEQY
D: NA
V: TRBV6-6
J: TRBJ2-7

CDR3: ASSLTYQETQY
D: NA
V: TRBV5-6
J: TRBJ2-5

CDR3: ASSPQGSYGEAF
D: NA
V: TRBV14
J: TRBJ1-1

CDR3: ASSPTDMNTEAF
D: NA
V: TRBV9
J: TRBJ1-1

CDR3: ASSLAIEEGYT
D: NA
V: TRBV11-2
J: TRBJ1-2

CDR3: ASSAGNYNEQF
D: NA
V: TRBV13
J: TRBJ2-1

CDR3: ASSLGYTEAF
D: NA
V: TRBV7-2
J: TRBJ1-1

CDR3: ASSFWGNTQY
D: NA
V: TRBV28
J: TRBJ2-3

CDR3: ASRHSRDRIYEQY
D: TRBD1
V: TRBV19
J: TRBJ2-7

CDR3: ASSEGVGPGRIYGYT
D: NA
V: TRBV5-4
J: TRBJ1-2

CDR3: ASSQRDTASYNEQF
D: NA
V: TRBV27
J: TRBJ2-1

CDR3: SVAKGSGHEQY
D: NA
V: TRBV29-1
J: NA

CDR3: ASSRFPGTGVHEQY
D: TRBD1
V: TRBV4-1
J: TRBJ2-7

CDR3: ASSMDLYSTYEQY
D: NA
V: TRBV19
J: TRBJ2-7

CDR3: ASSPGTVNRAF
D: TRBD1
V: TRBV27
J: TRBJ1-1

CDR3: ASSFARGGQETQY
D: NA
V: TRBV5-4
J: TRBJ2-5

CDR3: ASSSSGTEGSYEQY
D: NA
V: TRBV7-9
J: TRBJ2-7

CDR3: ATFTSSYGYT
D: NA
V: TRBV6-5
J: TRBJ1-2

CDR3: ASSLRGREPFGEQY
D: NA
V: TRBV5-1
J: TRBJ2-7

CDR3: ASSIERKGTPYLYNEQF
D: NA
V: TRBV19
J: TRBJ2-1

CDR3: ASSEGLISYEQY
D: NA
V: TRBV2
J: TRBJ2-7

CDR3: ASSPPRESSHEQY
D: NA
V: TRBV18
J: TRBJ2-7

CDR3: ASGLTIYEQY
D: NA
V: TRBV27
J: TRBJ2-7

CDR3: ASSESGAKNIQY
D: NA
V: TRBV2
J: TRBJ2-4

CDR3: ATSGNTGELF
D: NA
V: TRBV15
J: TRBJ2-2

CDR3: ASSSVLANQETQY
D: TRBD2
V: TRBV11-2
J: TRBJ2-5

CDR3: ASSLTRGINTEAF
D: NA
V: TRBV14
J: TRBJ1-1

CDR3: ASSSRESSYEQY
D: NA
V: TRBV28
J: TRBJ2-7

CDR3: SVEAPGVSGYGYT
D: NA
V: TRBV29-1
J: TRBJ1-2

CDR3: ASRAGPSTDTQY
D: NA
V: TRBV28
J: TRBJ2-3

CDR3: ASSATSSLSYEQY
D: NA
V: TRBV28
J: TRBJ2-7

CDR3: ASSSGTLRYGYT
D: NA
V: TRBV27
J: TRBJ1-2

CDR3: ATSRDRTTSGSSH
D: TRBD2
V: TRBV15
J: TRBJ2-5

CDR3: ASSYNPIPYNEQF
D: NA
V: TRBV6-5
J: TRBJ2-1

CDR3: ASSLEGGPTFPYEQY
D: NA
V: TRBV7-9
J: TRBJ2-7

CDR3: ATIRRTYEQY
D: NA
V: TRBV21-1
J: TRBJ2-7

CDR3: ASSSIRVQPQH
D: NA
V: TRBV28
J: TRBJ1-5

CDR3: ASSLVTGAETQY
D: TRBD1
V: TRBV5-6
J: TRBJ2-5

CDR3: ASSYWTAGHEQF
D: NA
V: TRBV6-6
J: TRBJ2-1

CDR3: ASSPGTGRTEAF
D: TRBD1
V: TRBV4-2
J: TRBJ1-1

CDR3: ASSRDRNYGYT
D: TRBD1
V: TRBV10-1
J: TRBJ1-2

CDR3: ASNSLSSYNSPLH
D: NA
V: TRBV19
J: TRBJ1-6

CDR3: ASSSRLGLEGYEQY
D: TRBD2
V: TRBV19
J: TRBJ2-7

CDR3: ARSSVVYGTGWEKLF
D: TRBD1
V: TRBV5-3
J: TRBJ1-4

CDR3: ASSQEGGLAGTYEQY
D: TRBD2
V: TRBV4-1
J: TRBJ2-7

CDR3: ASSYGTGGDYEQY
D: NA
V: TRBV5-4
J: TRBJ2-7

CDR3: ASSHGRPNNEQF
D: TRBD2
V: TRBV5-6
J: TRBJ2-1

CDR3: ASSSPGLAIYEQY
D: TRBD2
V: TRBV7-9
J: NA

CDR3: ASSPRTVRTDTQY
D: NA
V: TRBV27
J: TRBJ2-3

CDR3: ASSLGDSSYEQY
D: NA
V: TRBV5-6
J: TRBJ2-7

CDR3: ASSRFKGDTQY
D: NA
V: TRBV13
J: TRBJ2-3